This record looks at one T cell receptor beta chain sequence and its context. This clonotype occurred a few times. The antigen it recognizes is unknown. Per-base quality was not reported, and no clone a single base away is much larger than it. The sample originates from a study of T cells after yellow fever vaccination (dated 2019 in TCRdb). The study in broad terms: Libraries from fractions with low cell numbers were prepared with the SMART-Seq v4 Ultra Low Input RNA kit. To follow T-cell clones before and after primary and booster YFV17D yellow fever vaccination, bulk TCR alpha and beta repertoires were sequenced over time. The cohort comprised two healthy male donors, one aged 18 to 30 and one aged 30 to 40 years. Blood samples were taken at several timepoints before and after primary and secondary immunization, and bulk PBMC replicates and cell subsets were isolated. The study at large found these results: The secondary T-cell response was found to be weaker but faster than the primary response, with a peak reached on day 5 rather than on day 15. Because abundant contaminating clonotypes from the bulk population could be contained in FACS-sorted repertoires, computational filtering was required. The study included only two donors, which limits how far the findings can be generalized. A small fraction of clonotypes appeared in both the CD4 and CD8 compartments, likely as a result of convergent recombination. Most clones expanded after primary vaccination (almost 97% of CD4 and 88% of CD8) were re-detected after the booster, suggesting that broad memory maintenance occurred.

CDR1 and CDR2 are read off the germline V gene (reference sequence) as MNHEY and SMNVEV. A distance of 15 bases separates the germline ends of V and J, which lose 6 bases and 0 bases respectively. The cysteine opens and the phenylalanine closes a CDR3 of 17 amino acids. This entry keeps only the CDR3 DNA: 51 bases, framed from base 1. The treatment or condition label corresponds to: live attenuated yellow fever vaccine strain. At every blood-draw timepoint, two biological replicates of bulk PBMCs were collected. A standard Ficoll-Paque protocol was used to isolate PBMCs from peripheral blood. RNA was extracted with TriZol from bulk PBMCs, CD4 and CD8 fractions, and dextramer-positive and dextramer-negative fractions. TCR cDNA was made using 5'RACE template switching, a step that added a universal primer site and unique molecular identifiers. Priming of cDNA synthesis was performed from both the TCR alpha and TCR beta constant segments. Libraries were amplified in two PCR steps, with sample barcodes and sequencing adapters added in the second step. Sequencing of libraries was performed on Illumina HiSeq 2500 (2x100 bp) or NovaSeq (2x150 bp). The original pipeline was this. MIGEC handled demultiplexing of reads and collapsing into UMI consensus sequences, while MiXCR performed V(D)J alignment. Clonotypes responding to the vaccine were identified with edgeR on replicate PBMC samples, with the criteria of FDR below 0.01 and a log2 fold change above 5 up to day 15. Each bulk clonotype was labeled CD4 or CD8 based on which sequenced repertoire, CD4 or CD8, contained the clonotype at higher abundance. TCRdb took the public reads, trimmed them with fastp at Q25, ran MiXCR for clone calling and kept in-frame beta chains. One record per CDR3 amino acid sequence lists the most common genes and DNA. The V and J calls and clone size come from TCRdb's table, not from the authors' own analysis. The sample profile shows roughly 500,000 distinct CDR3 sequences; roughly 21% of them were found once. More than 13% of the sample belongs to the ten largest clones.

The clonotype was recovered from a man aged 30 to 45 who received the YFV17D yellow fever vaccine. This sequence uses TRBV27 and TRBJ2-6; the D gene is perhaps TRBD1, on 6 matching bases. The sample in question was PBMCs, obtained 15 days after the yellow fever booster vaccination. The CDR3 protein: CASRAGTYASGANVLTF. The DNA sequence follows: TGTGCCAGCAGGGCCGGGACATATGCCTCTGGGGCCAACGTCCTGACTTTC. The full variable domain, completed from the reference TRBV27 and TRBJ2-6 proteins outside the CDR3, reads EAQVTQNPRYLITVTGKKLTVTCSQNMNHEYMSWYRQDPGLGLRQIYYSMNVEVTDKGDVPEGYKVSRKEKRNFPLILESPSPNQTSLYFCASRAGTYASGANVLTFGAGSRLTVL.